Below, 8 T cell receptor beta chains from the same sample are listed, as sequenced in a study of blood T cell repertoires in COVID-19. Profiled with immunoSEQ multiplex PCR; TCRdb holds only in-frame clones, not every one. The repertoire includes approximately 430,000 clones, about nine tenths of them detected once, and roughly 1.4% sits in the top ten. The sample was peripheral blood. Receptors originate from a woman younger than 45 with active or convalescent COVID-19.

The V and J genes are TRBV6-2 or TRBV6-3 and TRBJ1-4; TRBD1 agrees at 8 bases. There are 13 residues in the CDR3. Germline V gene lookup returns CDR1 MNHEY and CDR2 SVGEGT. V dropped 5 bases and J dropped 7; count of bases not matched to a gene: 3. CDR3: CASSTGTGEKLFF. In DNA form, the CDR3 reads TGTGCCAGCAGTACCGGGACAGGTGAAAAACTGTTTTTT.

The chain carries TRBV11-2 and TRBJ2-5; D is perhaps TRBD1 (5 bases). Trimming cost V 4 bases and J 5 bases, with 5 bases left between them. This CDR3 is built from 11 residues. Germline V gene sequence: CDR1 SGHAT, CDR2 FQNNGV. The chain's CDR3 is CASSWGETQYF. The CDR3, as DNA: TGTGCCAGCAGCTGGGGCGAGACCCAGTACTTC.

The chain joins TRBV6-5 to TRBJ2-1, with 9 bases lining up with TRBD1. Germline trimming cut 2 bases from V and 2 bases from J; bases unmatched to any gene: 1. There are 15 residues in the CDR3. Germline assignment: CDR1 MNHEY and CDR2 SVGAGI. CDR3 residues: CASSYDRGAYNEQFF. The CDR3 DNA follows: TGTGCCAGCAGTTACGACAGGGGGGCCTACAATGAGCAGTTCTTC.

V gene TRBV5-1 combines with J gene TRBJ1-2; the D gene is possibly TRBD1 (5 bases). The germline V gene encodes CDR1 SGHRS and CDR2 YFSETQ. Trimming took off 5 bases at V and 0 bases at J, with 11 bases between the two ends. The CDR3 loop spans 14 amino acids. DNA for the CDR3: TGCGCCAGCAGATTAGGGGAAGCTAACTATGGCTACACCTTC. Its protein product is CASRLGEANYGYTF.

V usage is TRBV29-1 and J usage is TRBJ2-7, with 7 nucleotides matching TRBD1. The germline gives CDR1 SQVTM, CDR2 ANQGSEA. CDR3 length: 13 residues. After removal of 7 bases from V and 0 bases from J, the junction contained 6 bases not matched to a gene. The CDR3 is CSGLDRRSYEQYF. The CDR3 DNA follows: TGCAGCGGCTTGGACAGGCGCTCCTACGAGCAGTACTTC.

The chain uses TRBV4-1 and TRBJ1-1, with 8 bases identical to TRBD1. Germline V CDR1 and CDR2: MGHRA, YSYEKL. The CDR3 runs to 16 residues. V shed 3 bases and J 1 base; nucleotides not matched to a gene: 7. CDR3 sequence (DNA): TGCGCCAGCAGCCACCCCCCTGGACAGGGGAACACTGAAGCTTTCTTT. Translation gives CASSHPPGQGNTEAFF.

The CDR3 nucleotides read TGTGCCAGCAGCCAAGAGGGGGGCTACAATGAGCAGTTCTTC. Encoded protein: CASSQEGGYNEQFF. The rearrangement joins TRBV4-2 to TRBJ2-1; weak D call: TRBD2 (6 bases). The CDR3 is made up of 14 amino acids. V was pared by 0 bases and J by 3 bases, with 6 bases between. Germline V gene data show CDR1 as LGHNA and CDR2 as YNFKEQ.

This clone was recorded once. The chain is built from TRBV5-5 and TRBJ1-2, with D unclear. Germline lookup yields CDR1 SGHKS and CDR2 YYEKEE (reference sequence). V lost 0 bases, J lost 1 base, and 10 bases lay in between. CDR3 size: 15 residues. CDR3 residues: CASSLEGRGNYGYTF. The CDR3 bases are TGTGCCAGCAGCTTGGAAGGACGGGGTAACTATGGCTACACCTTC.